Listed below are T cell receptor beta chains from one sample, sequenced in a study of T cells in Graves' hyperthyroidism and ophthalmopathy. TCRdb processed the multiplex PCR reads anew with MiXCR; each CDR3 protein has one entry. Of about 350,000 distinct CDR3 sequences in the sample, 17% are singletons; the top ten hold 30% to 40%. The sequencing input was blood. The receptors here all came from a woman in her thirties with Graves' hyperthyroidism that later progressed to Graves' ophthalmopathy. The conserved cysteine and the conserved F or W are not part of the CDR3 here. The order of the fields is J gene, clone size, V gene, CDR3 protein. Where a row states a size, it is once, few, many or the class of an expanded clone; other rows omit it.

j_gene: TRBJ2-1; abundance: many; v_gene: TRBV2; CDR3aa: ASSGLGQDNEQF
j_gene: TRBJ1-2; abundance: many; v_gene: TRBV11-2; CDR3aa: ASSFRLGGYT
j_gene: TRBJ1-4; abundance: NA; v_gene: TRBV29-1; CDR3aa: SVLQGFEKLF
j_gene: TRBJ1-4; abundance: many; v_gene: TRBV2; CDR3aa: ASKMERRREKLF
j_gene: TRBJ2-6; abundance: NA; v_gene: TRBV6-5; CDR3aa: ASSYRGTGANVLT
j_gene: TRBJ2-2; abundance: NA; v_gene: TRBV6-1; CDR3aa: ASNAASTGELF
j_gene: NA; abundance: NA; v_gene: TRBV7-9; CDR3aa: ASSPEGYGAF
j_gene: TRBJ2-3; abundance: NA; v_gene: TRBV7-9; CDR3aa: ASSPAWAGTDTQY
j_gene: TRBJ1-5; abundance: NA; v_gene: TRBV24-1; CDR3aa: ATSDSRREGKCSSQPQH
j_gene: TRBJ1-1; abundance: NA; v_gene: TRBV27; CDR3aa: ASSSLMAEAF
j_gene: TRBJ2-1; abundance: few; v_gene: TRBV5-1; CDR3aa: ASSQSPGTLDNEQF